What follows are 28 T cell receptor beta chains derived from one specimen sequenced in a study of CD8 T cells in ankylosing spondylitis. In TCRdb, the 5' RACE reads were re-called with MiXCR into one record per CDR3 protein. This sample has 200,000 or so distinct CDR3 sequences, with around a sixth found just once. Sequencing was done on a sample of blood, either unsorted or a sorted T cell fraction (not recorded which). These receptors all stem from a male donor aged 10-35 years with ankylosing spondylitis or in good health (not recorded which).

This clonotype was counted at least ten times. The V gene is TRBV11-2, the J gene TRBJ2-7; D is ambiguous. Germline CDR1 and CDR2: SGHAT and FQNNGV. With 5 bases removed from V and 5 bases from J, the gap between germline ends came to 13 bases. This CDR3 has 13 amino acids. The CDR3 nucleotides read TGTGCCAGCAGCCTACTTCGGTGGGACGAGCAGTACGTC. Amino acid sequence: CASSLLRWDEQYV.

This clonotype appeared many times. This rearrangement joins TRBV6-5 to TRBJ2-1, with 7 nucleotides matching TRBD1. Germline V gives CDR1 MNHEY, CDR2 SVGAGI. The V and J ends lost 6 bases and 5 bases, in that order; junction bases with no gene match: 10. The CDR3 runs 15 residues. The CDR3 here is CASRLNRGAHNEQFF. In DNA form, the CDR3 reads TGTGCCAGCAGGCTTAACAGGGGCGCCCACAATGAGCAGTTCTTC.

The table lists this clonotype with many counts. The chain recombines TRBV4-2 with TRBJ2-5; perhaps TRBD2 as D (7 bases). This CDR3 is 17 amino acids long. In germline, CDR1 is LGHNA, CDR2 YNFKEQ. V was shortened by 4 bases and J by 1 base, with 19 bases between the two germline ends. The CDR3 sequence is CASSPQGRGQIQETQYF. In DNA form, the CDR3 reads TGTGCCAGCAGCCCCCAGGGGAGGGGCCAAATCCAAGAGACCCAGTACTTC.

The chain recombines TRBV6-1 with TRBJ2-7, with D tentatively TRBD1 or TRBD2 (5 bases each). The CDR3 consists of 15 residues. Trimming pared 7 bases from V and 6 bases from J, leaving 22 bases between. Germline V gives CDR1 MNHNS, CDR2 SASEGT. This chain's CDR3 is CASTLGTLPGGEQYV. The CDR3 bases are TGTGCCAGCACCTTGGGGACCTTGCCCGGAGGCGAGCAGTACGTC.

This clonotype was seen at least ten times. The genes are TRBV7-9 and TRBJ2-3; TRBD1 or TRBD2 may be the D gene (6 bases each). V lost 4 bases and J 4 bases, leaving 15 bases between the germline ends. Germline V gene data show CDR1 as SEHNR and CDR2 as FQNEAQ (reference sequence). The CDR3 contains 15 residues. The DNA of the CDR3 is TGTGCCAGCAGCTCTGAGCCCGGGGGCGCAGATACGCAGTATTTT. Its translation is CASSSEPGGADTQYF.

Many counts were recorded for this clonotype. The rearrangement joins TRBV4-1 to TRBJ1-6; D remains unclear. Trimming took off 4 bases at V and 3 bases at J, with 19 bases between the two ends. The CDR3 spans 18 residues. Germline V lookup: CDR1 MGHRA, CDR2 YSYEKL. The CDR3 spells CASSLPNERASYNSPLHF. CDR3 DNA: TGCGCCAGCAGCCTCCCAAATGAGAGGGCCAGCTATAATTCACCCCTCCACTTT.

The CDR3 DNA reads TGTGCCAGCAGCCCCCGACAGGGGGCGCGAGATGAGCAGTTCTTC. Translating gives CASSPRQGARDEQFF. The chain is built from TRBV9 and TRBJ2-1; 10 nucleotides agree with TRBD1. This CDR3 has 15 residues. Germline lookup yields CDR1 SGDLS and CDR2 YYNGEE. With 4 bases clipped from V and 8 bases from J, the junction kept 9 bases outside the gene matches. Drawing the rest from reference TRBV9 and TRBJ2-1, the complete variable domain is DSGVTQTPKHLITATGQRVTLRCSPRSGDLSVYWYQQSLDQGLQFLIQYYNGEERAKGNILERFSAQQFPDLHSELNLSSLELGDSALYFCASSPRQGARDEQFFGPGTRLTVL.

This chain connects TRBV7-6 to TRBJ2-5; maybe TRBD1 (6 bases). Germline lookup yields CDR1 SGHVS and CDR2 FNYEAQ. This CDR3 contains 15 residues. V lost 5 bases, J lost 0 bases, and 13 bases lay in between. The CDR3 protein is CASSPRGRYQETQYF. In nucleotides, the CDR3 is TGTGCCAGCAGCCCCAGGGGCCGGTACCAAGAGACCCAGTACTTC.

This clonotype was picked up many times. The chain links TRBV6-2 or TRBV6-3 to TRBJ2-1; D remains ambiguous. CDR1 is MNHEY, CDR2 SVGEGT, per germline. This CDR3 is built from 13 residues. Trimming pared 5 bases from V and 0 bases from J, leaving 5 bases between. Here the CDR3 reads CASSISSYNEQFF. The CDR3 bases are TGTGCCAGCAGTATTTCCTCCTACAATGAGCAGTTCTTC.

This clonotype has ten or more counts. The J gene is TRBJ2-6, the V gene TRBV4-2; D might be TRBD1 or TRBD2, each matching 5 bases. Germline V lookup: CDR1 LGHNA, CDR2 YNFKEQ. The CDR3 contains 18 residues. V was pared by 0 bases and J by 0 bases, with 12 bases between. CDR3 protein: CASSQDGTEVSGANVLTF. The CDR3, as DNA: TGTGCCAGCAGCCAAGATGGGACGGAAGTCTCTGGGGCCAACGTCCTGACTTTC.

In this sample, this clonotype turned up many times. The rearrangement uses TRBV20-1 and TRBJ2-4, with 7 bases identical to TRBD1. V gave up 6 bases and J gave up 2 bases; unmatched junction bases: 10. Germline V gene sequence: CDR1 DFQATT, CDR2 SNEGSKA (reference sequence). The CDR3 is made up of 15 amino acids. The CDR3 reads CSAQEQGISKNIQYF. The CDR3 DNA follows: TGCAGTGCGCAAGAACAGGGGATCTCCAAAAACATTCAGTACTTC.

This chain joins TRBV29-1 and TRBJ2-3; TRBD2 matches at 11 bases. The CDR3 is 15 amino acids. V was clipped by 7 bases and J by 3 bases; unmatched bases: 9. Per the germline V gene, CDR1 is SQVTM and CDR2 is ANQGSEA. The CDR3 loop reads CSGDSGRGGTDTQYF. The CDR3 bases are TGCAGCGGAGATAGCGGGAGGGGAGGGACAGATACGCAGTATTTT.

This clonotype was seen repeatedly, ten times or more. The rearrangement uses TRBV5-1 and TRBJ2-3; TRBD2 matches at 10 bases. This CDR3 has 16 amino acids. V gave up 4 bases and J gave up 3 bases; unmatched junction bases: 8. Germline CDR1 SGHRS, CDR2 YFSETQ. The CDR3 loop reads CASSKAGTSATDTQYF. The CDR3 nucleotides are TGCGCCAGCAGCAAAGCCGGGACTAGCGCAACAGATACGCAGTATTTT.

With respect to this clonotype: One end of the junction does not line up with germline, which may come from a read error. The CDR3 DNA is TGTGCCAGCAGCTCCGGCCCTGAAATTTTT. Protein product: CASSSGPEIF. V usage is TRBV11-3 and J usage is TRBJ1-4; D is unclear. The CDR3 runs to 10 residues. The germline CDR1 and CDR2 sequences are SGHNT and YENEEA.

J is TRBJ2-2 and V is TRBV6-1; 7 nucleotides agree with TRBD1. The CDR3 covers 16 residues. Germline V gives CDR1 MNHNS, CDR2 SASEGT. V gave up 5 bases and J gave up 2 bases; unmatched junction bases: 8. The CDR3 loop is CASSTGQALNTGELFF. The CDR3 nucleotides are TGTGCCAGCAGTACTGGACAGGCCTTAAACACCGGGGAGCTGTTTTTT.

The chain has TRBV20-1 and TRBJ2-7; a possible D gene is TRBD2 (5 bases). The CDR3 loop spans 12 amino acids. V shed 3 bases and J shed 6 bases, with 12 bases lying between them. Per the germline V gene, CDR1 is DFQATT and CDR2 is SNEGSKA (reference sequence). The CDR3 region is CSASLGRSEQYF. CDR3 DNA sequence: TGCAGTGCTAGCCTGGGGAGATCCGAGCAGTACTTC.

This clonotype was picked up many times. CDR3 sequence reads: CSARYEYEQFF. Here the CDR3 DNA reads TGCAGTGCTAGATATGAATATGAGCAGTTCTTC. V usage is TRBV20-1 and J usage is TRBJ2-1; D remains unclear. Germline V gene lookup returns CDR1 DFQATT and CDR2 SNEGSKA (reference sequence). Deletions cut 2 bases from V and 8 bases from J, with 7 bases between. The CDR3 loop spans 11 amino acids.

In this sample, this clonotype turned up many times. The J gene is TRBJ1-5, the V gene TRBV5-6, with D unresolved. CDR1 SGHDT and CDR2 YYEEEE come from the germline V gene. Trimming removed 0 bases from V and 1 base from J, with 8 bases in between. CDR3 length: 15 residues. The CDR3, as DNA: TGTGCCAGCAGCTTGGCTGGGAAGAGCAATCAGCCCCAGCATTTT. It translates to CASSLAGKSNQPQHF.

The table lists this clonotype with many counts. The rearrangement links TRBV29-1 to TRBJ1-4; no reliable D call. V was trimmed by 3 bases and J by 7 bases, leaving 12 bases between them. The CDR3 extends over 13 amino acids. CDR1 SQVTM and CDR2 ANQGSEA come from the germline V gene. This chain's CDR3 is CSVDGGLGEKLFF. In nucleotides, the CDR3 is TGCAGCGTTGATGGAGGGCTCGGTGAAAAACTGTTTTTT.

This clonotype was counted many times. J is TRBJ2-7 and V is TRBV20-1, with D maybe TRBD2 (7 bases). Trimming took off 0 bases at V and 7 bases at J, with 22 bases between the two ends. Germline V gene sequence: CDR1 DFQATT, CDR2 SNEGSKA (reference sequence). This CDR3 has 16 amino acids. The CDR3 nucleotides are TGCAGTGCTAGAGAGGGGGGGGCGGGCGATCTAGGGGAGCAGTACTTC. Translation: CSAREGGAGDLGEQYF.

In this sample, this clonotype turned up many times. The chain is built from TRBV6-1 and TRBJ2-7; D gene uncertain. Germline CDR1 MNHNS, CDR2 SASEGT. V lost 5 bases and J 6 bases, leaving 11 bases between the germline ends. This CDR3 comprises 12 residues. The DNA of the CDR3 is TGTGCCAGCAGTTCTATTATTCTCGAGCAGTACGTC. It yields the protein CASSSIILEQYV.

The chain recombines TRBV29-1 with TRBJ2-7; 11 bases map to TRBD2. The CDR3 contains 12 residues. The V gene's germline CDR1 is SQVTM and CDR2 ANQGSEA. The V segment lost 5 bases and the J segment 6 bases; nucleotides outside the gene matches: 3. This CDR3 is CSVKGLAVEQYF. Written as DNA, the CDR3 is TGCAGCGTTAAGGGACTAGCGGTCGAGCAGTACTTC.

This chain joins TRBV7-9 and TRBJ1-2; 7 nucleotides align to TRBD1. Unmatched junction bases numbered 2, after V lost 1 base and J lost 6 bases. The CDR3 loop spans 13 amino acids. Germline V gene lookup returns CDR1 SEHNR and CDR2 FQNEAQ (reference sequence). The CDR3 here is CASSLVRGDGYTF. The CDR3 coding sequence is TGTGCCAGCAGCTTAGTCAGGGGGGATGGCTACACCTTC.

In this sample, this clonotype turned up many times. V gene TRBV6-1 combines with J gene TRBJ1-1, with D perhaps TRBD1 (5 bases). Germline V gene data show CDR1 as MNHNS and CDR2 as SASEGT. There are 13 residues in the CDR3. V was trimmed by 8 bases and J by 1 base, leaving 11 bases between them. The CDR3 region is CASLSGRNTEAFF. The CDR3, as DNA: TGTGCCAGCCTTTCAGGGAGGAACACTGAAGCTTTCTTT.

This clonotype was seen at least ten times. The CDR3 protein is CASSVTSSIRSEAFF. In DNA, the CDR3 is TGTGCCAGCAGCGTAACCTCCTCTATAAGAAGTGAAGCTTTCTTT. This rearrangement joins TRBV9 to TRBJ1-1; D unclear. Germline-derived CDR1 and CDR2 are SGDLS and YYNGEE. The CDR3 is made up of 15 amino acids. Trimming pared 1 base from V and 7 bases from J, leaving 17 bases between.

In this sample, this clonotype turned up many times. V gene TRBV7-9 combines with J gene TRBJ2-1; 9 bases fit TRBD2. CDR1 SEHNR and CDR2 FQNEAQ come from the germline V gene (reference sequence). Trimming took 4 bases from V and 3 from J; bases not matched to a gene: 7. The CDR3 covers 16 residues. The DNA for the CDR3 is TGTGCCAGCAGCTCCCGGACTAGCGTCGGCTACAATGAGCAGTTCTTC. Its translation is CASSSRTSVGYNEQFF.

In its sample, this clonotype was seen many times. The chain has TRBV5-1 and TRBJ2-2; TRBD1 agrees at 8 bases. The ends lost 3 bases at V and 2 bases at J; junction bases unmatched: 15. The CDR3 sequence is 19 residues long. The germline V gene encodes CDR1 SGHRS and CDR2 YFSETQ. CDR3 sequence reads: CASSSWQGALTLNTGELFF. CDR3 nucleotides: TGCGCCAGCAGCTCATGGCAGGGGGCCCTTACTTTAAACACCGGGGAGCTGTTTTTT. The full variable domain, with the rest looked up from reference TRBV5-1 and TRBJ2-2, is KAGVTQTPRYLIKTRGQQVTLSCSPISGHRSVSWYQQTPGQGLQFLFEYFSETQRNKGNFPGRFSGRQFSNSRSEMNVSTLELGDSALYLCASSSWQGALTLNTGELFFGEGSRLTVL.

This clonotype showed up many times. The gene calls are TRBV7-3 and TRBJ2-2, with TRBD1 as a possible D gene (5 bases). V lost 5 bases, J lost 6 bases, and 13 bases lay in between. The CDR3 is 14 residues long. Per the germline V gene, CDR1 is SGHTA and CDR2 is FQGTGA. The CDR3 DNA sequence: TGTGCCAGCAGCACCCGACAGTTACCCGGGGAGCTGTTTTTT. Translating it yields CASSTRQLPGELFF.